Shown below are 2 T cell receptor beta chains from a single sample sequenced in a study of T cells in women clearing cervical HPV infection. This table comes from immunoSEQ multiplex PCR, and its TCRdb copy is limited to in-frame clones, with some not included. In total, the table holds 31,000 or so clones. The source material was blood buffy coat. Receptor source: a woman aged 18 to 75 with a cervical HPV16 infection that either progressed to CIN3+ or cleared (not recorded which).

As regards this clone: The CDR3 end is not reached by the read, which stops 3 residues before it; the germline J gene fills it in. The chain couples TRBV2 to TRBJ2-1; 7 bases match TRBD2. Germline CDR1 is SNHLY and CDR2 is FYNNEI. Trimming removed 7 bases from V and 1 base from J; junction bases left unmatched: 4. The length of the CDR3 is 14 residues. The part of the CDR3 DNA that was read is TGTGCCAGCACCGTAGCGGGTTCCTACAATGAG. It codes for CASTVAGSYNE. The entire CDR3 protein is CASTVAGSYNEQFF.

Details on this clone: The read falls 3 residues short of the CDR3 end, and the missing part is taken from the germline J gene. The chain has TRBV19 and TRBJ2-7, with TRBD1 matching 11 bases. The V segment lost 4 bases and the J segment 6 bases; nucleotides outside the gene matches: 5. CDR3 length: 14 residues. Germline V lookup: CDR1 LNHDA, CDR2 SQIVND (reference sequence). The CDR3 sequence is CASSKGDRGSEQYF. CDR3 DNA, as far as it was read: TGTGCCAGTAGTAAGGGGGACAGGGGGAGCGAG.